Presented here are 2 T cell receptor beta chains from one specimen sequenced in a study of cytomegalovirus exposure and HLA in healthy donors. In the PCR, 60 Vbeta and 13 Jbeta primers were used. The repertoire was sequenced with immunoSEQ multiplex PCR; TCRdb's copy has only in-frame clones and lacks some. The data hold 150,000 to 180,000 clones, with about 80% observed a single time. The source material was PBMCs. The receptors derive from a man aged 25-45 years in good health and CMV-seropositive.

The chain uses TRBV7-8 and TRBJ1-5, with 7 bases that match TRBD1. V lost 7 bases and J lost 7; bases outside the gene matches: 7. Germline CDR1 reads SGHVS; CDR2 reads FQNEAQ. The CDR3 spans 13 residues. In DNA form, the CDR3 reads TGTGCCAGCAACACTCAGGGGGGACAGCCCCAGCATTTT. Translation gives CASNTQGGQPQHF. Based on the CDR3 plus reference TRBV7-8 and TRBJ1-5, the full variable domain is GAGVSQSPRYKVAKRGQDVALRCDPISGHVSLFWYQQALGQGPEFLTYFQNEAQLDKSGLPSDRFFAERPEGSVSTLKIQRTQQEDSAVYLCASNTQGGQPQHFGDGTRLSIL.

The rearrangement uses TRBV7-8 and TRBJ2-7; the match to TRBD1 covers 7 bases. This CDR3 has 13 residues. Per germline, CDR1 SGHVS and CDR2 FQNEAQ. Losses at the gene ends were 5 bases for V and 2 bases for J; bases not matched to a gene: 3. The CDR3 DNA is TGTGCCAGCAGCCCGACAGGGCCCTACGAGCAGTACTTC. Amino acids: CASSPTGPYEQYF.